This T cell receptor (beta chain) was sequenced for a study of blood T cell repertoires in COVID-19. Background on the study: Acute and convalescent COVID-19 specimens originated in the United States, Italy and Spain. The analysed material was cDNA or gDNA that came from T cells, B-cell-depleted T cells, or PBMCs.

In the authors' methods: Nucleated cell counts were estimated from reference gene primer amplification. Only in-frame clones appear in the TCRdb table, and some are missing; sequencing was by immunoSEQ multiplex PCR. D and trimming were read from the DNA, whereas the V and J calls and clone size are those reported in that table. The sample lists 200,000 to 250,000 clones, 85% to 90% occurring once. This CDR3 is built from 18 residues. The V gene's germline CDR1 is SNHLY and CDR2 FYNNEI. Unmatched junction bases numbered 6, after V lost 0 bases and J lost 0 bases. The chain joins TRBV2 to TRBJ1-1; 11 positions agree with TRBD1. The sequence was collected from a man aged 45 to 65 with acute or convalescent COVID-19. Sample: peripheral blood. The CDR3 coding sequence is TGTGCCAGCAGTGAAGCGTCCGGGACAGGGGGATTGAACACTGAAGCTTTCTTT. It codes for CASSEASGTGGLNTEAFF.